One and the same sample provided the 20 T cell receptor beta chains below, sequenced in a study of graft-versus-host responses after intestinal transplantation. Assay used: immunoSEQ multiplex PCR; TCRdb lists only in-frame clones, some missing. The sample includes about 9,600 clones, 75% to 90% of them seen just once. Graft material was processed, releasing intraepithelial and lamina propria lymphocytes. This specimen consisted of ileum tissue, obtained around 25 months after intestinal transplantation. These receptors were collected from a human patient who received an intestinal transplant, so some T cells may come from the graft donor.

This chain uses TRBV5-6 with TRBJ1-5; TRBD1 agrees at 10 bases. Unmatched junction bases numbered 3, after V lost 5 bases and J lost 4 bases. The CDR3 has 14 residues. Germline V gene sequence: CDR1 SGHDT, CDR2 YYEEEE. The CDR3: CASSRTGGNQPQHF. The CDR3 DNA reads TGTGCCAGCAGTCGGACAGGGGGGAATCAGCCCCAGCATTTT. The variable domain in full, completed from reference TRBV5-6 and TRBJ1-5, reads DAGVTQSPTHLIKTRGQQVTLRCSPKSGHDTVSWYQQALGQGPQFIFQYYEEEERQRGNFPDRFSGHQFPNYSSELNVNALLLGDSALYLCASSRTGGNQPQHFGDGTRLSIL.

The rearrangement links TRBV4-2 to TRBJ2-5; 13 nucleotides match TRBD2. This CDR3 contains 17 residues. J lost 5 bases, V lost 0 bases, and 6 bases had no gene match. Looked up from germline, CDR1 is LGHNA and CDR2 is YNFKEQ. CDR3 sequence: CASSQDRTSGGRETQYF. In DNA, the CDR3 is TGTGCCAGCAGCCAAGATCGGACTAGCGGGGGTCGGGAGACCCAGTACTTC.

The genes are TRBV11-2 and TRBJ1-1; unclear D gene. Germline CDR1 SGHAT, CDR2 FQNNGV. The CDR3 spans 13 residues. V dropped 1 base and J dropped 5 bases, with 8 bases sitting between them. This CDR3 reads CASSLGQNTEAFF. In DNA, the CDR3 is TGTGCCAGCAGCTTAGGGCAGAATACTGAAGCTTTCTTT.

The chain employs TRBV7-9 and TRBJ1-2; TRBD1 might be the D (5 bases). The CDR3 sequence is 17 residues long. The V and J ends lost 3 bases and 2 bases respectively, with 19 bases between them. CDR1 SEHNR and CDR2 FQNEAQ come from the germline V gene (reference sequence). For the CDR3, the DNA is TGTGCCAGCAGCTTTAATATAGGGGCAGGTCGGAACTATGGCTACACCTTC. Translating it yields CASSFNIGAGRNYGYTF.

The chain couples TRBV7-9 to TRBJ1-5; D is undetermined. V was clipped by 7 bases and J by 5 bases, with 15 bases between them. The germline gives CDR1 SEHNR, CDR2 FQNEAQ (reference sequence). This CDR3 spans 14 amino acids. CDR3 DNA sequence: TGTGCCAGCAACGTTTGGGGAGGTGATCAGCCCCAGCATTTT. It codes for CASNVWGGDQPQHF.

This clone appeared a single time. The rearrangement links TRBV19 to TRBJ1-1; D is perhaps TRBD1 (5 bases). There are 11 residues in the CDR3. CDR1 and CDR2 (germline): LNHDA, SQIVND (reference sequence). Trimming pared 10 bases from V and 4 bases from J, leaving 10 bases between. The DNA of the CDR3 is TGTGCCACCACGGACACCACTGAAGCTTTCTTT. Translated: CATTDTTEAFF. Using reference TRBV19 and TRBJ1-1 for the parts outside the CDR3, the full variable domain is DGGITQSPKYLFRKEGQNVTLSCEQNLNHDAMYWYRQDPGQGLRLIYYSQIVNDFQKGDIAEGYSVSREKKESFPLTVTSAQKNPTAFYLCATTDTTEAFFGQGTRLTVV.

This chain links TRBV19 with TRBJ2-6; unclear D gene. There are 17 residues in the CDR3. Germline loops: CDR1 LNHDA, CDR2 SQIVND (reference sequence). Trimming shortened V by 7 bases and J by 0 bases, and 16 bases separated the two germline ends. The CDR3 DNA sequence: TGTGCCAGTACGGTCCGGGTTCAATTCTCTGGGGCCAACGTCCTGACTTTC. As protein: CASTVRVQFSGANVLTF.

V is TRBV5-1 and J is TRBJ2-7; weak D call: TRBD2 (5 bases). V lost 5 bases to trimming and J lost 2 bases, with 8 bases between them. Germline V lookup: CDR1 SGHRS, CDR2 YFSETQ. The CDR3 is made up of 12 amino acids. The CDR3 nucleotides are TGCGCCAGCAGTCCCGGGACCTACGAGCAGTACTTC. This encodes CASSPGTYEQYF.

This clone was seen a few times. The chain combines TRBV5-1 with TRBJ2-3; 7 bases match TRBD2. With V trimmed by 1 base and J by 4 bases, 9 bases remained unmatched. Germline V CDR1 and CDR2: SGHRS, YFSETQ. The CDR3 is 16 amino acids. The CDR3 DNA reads TGCGCCAGCAGCTTGACTTCTAGCGGAGGCGCAGATACGCAGTATTTT. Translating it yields CASSLTSSGGADTQYF. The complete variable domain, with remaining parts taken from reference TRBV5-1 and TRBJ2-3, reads KAGVTQTPRYLIKTRGQQVTLSCSPISGHRSVSWYQQTPGQGLQFLFEYFSETQRNKGNFPGRFSGRQFSNSRSEMNVSTLELGDSALYLCASSLTSSGGADTQYFGPGTRLTVL.

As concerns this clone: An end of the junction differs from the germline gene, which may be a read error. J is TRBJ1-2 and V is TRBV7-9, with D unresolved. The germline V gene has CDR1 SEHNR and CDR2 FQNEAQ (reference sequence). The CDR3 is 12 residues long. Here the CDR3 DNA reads TGTGCCAGCAGCTTAGTCGAACACACCGTACTCTTC. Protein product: CASSLVEHTVLF.

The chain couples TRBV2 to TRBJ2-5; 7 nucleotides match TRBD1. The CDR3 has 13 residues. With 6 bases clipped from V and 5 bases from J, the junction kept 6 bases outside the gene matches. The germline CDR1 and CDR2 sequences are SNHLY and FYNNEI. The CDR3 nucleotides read TGTGCCAGCAGGAAAACAGGGGCGGAGACCCAGTACTTC. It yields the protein CASRKTGAETQYF.

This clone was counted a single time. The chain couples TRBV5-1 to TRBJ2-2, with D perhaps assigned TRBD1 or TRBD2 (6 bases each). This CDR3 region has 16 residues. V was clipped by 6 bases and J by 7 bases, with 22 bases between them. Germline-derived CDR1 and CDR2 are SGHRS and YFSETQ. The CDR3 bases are TGCGCCAGCACCACACCGCAGGACGGGGGCAACGGGGAGCTGTTTTTT. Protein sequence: CASTTPQDGGNGELFF. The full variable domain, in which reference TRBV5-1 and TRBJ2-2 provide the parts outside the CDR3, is KAGVTQTPRYLIKTRGQQVTLSCSPISGHRSVSWYQQTPGQGLQFLFEYFSETQRNKGNFPGRFSGRQFSNSRSEMNVSTLELGDSALYLCASTTPQDGGNGELFFGEGSRLTVL.

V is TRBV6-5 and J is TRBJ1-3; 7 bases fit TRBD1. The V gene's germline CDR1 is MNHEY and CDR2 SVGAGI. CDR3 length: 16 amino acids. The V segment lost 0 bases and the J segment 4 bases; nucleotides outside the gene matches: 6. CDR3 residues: CASSYSRQGRGNTIYF. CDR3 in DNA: TGTGCCAGCAGTTACTCAAGACAGGGAAGGGGAAACACCATATATTTT.

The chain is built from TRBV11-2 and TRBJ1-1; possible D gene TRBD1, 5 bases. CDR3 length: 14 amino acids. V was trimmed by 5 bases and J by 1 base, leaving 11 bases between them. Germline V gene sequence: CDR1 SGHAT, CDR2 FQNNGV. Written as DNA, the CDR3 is TGTGCCAGCAGCGTACAGGAGGGGAACACTGAAGCTTTCTTT. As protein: CASSVQEGNTEAFF.

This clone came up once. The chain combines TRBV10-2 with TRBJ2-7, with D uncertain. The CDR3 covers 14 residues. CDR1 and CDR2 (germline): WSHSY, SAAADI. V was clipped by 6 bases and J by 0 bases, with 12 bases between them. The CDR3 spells CASSPSTVSYEQYF. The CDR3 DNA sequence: TGCGCCAGCAGCCCATCGACGGTCTCCTACGAGCAGTACTTC.

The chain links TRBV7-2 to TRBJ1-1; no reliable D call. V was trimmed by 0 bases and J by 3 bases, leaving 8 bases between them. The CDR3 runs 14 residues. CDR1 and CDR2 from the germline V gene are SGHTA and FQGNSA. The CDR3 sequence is CASSLARTHTEAFF. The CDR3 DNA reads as TGTGCCAGCAGCTTAGCCAGAACCCACACTGAAGCTTTCTTT.

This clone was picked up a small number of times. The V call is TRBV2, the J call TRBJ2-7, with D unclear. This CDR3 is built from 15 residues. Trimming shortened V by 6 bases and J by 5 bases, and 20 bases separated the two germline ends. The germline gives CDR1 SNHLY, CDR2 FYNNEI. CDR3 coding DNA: TGTGCCAGCAGGCGGACCCTAAGCGACCACCACGAGCAGTACTTC. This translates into CASRRTLSDHHEQYF.

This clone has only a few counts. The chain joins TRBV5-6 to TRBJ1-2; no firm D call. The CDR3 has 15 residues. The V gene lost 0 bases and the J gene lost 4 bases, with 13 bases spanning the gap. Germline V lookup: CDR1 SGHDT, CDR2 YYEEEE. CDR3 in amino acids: CASSLGVEFLYGYTF. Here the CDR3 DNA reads TGTGCCAGCAGCTTGGGAGTTGAGTTCCTCTATGGCTACACCTTC.

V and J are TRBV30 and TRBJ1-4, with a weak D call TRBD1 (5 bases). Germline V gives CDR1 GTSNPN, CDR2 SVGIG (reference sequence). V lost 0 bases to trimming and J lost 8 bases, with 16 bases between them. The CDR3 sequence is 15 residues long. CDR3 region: CAWSVGTSRGEKLFF. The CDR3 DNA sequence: TGTGCCTGGAGTGTAGGGACCTCCCGTGGGGAAAAACTGTTTTTT. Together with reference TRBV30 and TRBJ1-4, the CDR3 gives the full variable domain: SQTIHQWPATLVQPVGSPLSLECTVEGTSNPNLYWYRQAAGRGLQLLFYSVGIGQISSEVPQNLSASRPQDRQFILSSKKLLLSDSGFYLCAWSVGTSRGEKLFFGSGTQLSVL.

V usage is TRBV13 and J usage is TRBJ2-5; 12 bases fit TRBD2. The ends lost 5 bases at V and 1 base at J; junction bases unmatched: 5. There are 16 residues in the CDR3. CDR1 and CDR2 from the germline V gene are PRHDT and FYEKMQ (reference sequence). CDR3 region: CASSNRLAGAQETQYF. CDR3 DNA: TGTGCCAGCAGCAATCGACTAGCGGGGGCCCAAGAGACCCAGTACTTC.